The present T cell receptor beta chain was sequenced within a study of cytomegalovirus exposure and HLA in healthy donors. Findings and caveats of the study: Later findings reportedly placed an Asian-associated ancestry cluster below the approximately 670-donor mean for N-insertions.

As regards this clone: Its antigen is undetermined.

Both 60 Vbeta primers and 13 Jbeta primers went into the PCR. TCRdb's copy holds only in-frame clones and misses some; the assay was immunoSEQ multiplex PCR. The sample shows about 140,000 clones, 65% to 70% of them seen only once. As for the donors, each was a healthy bone marrow donor. The receptor was derived from a man under 40 in good health and CMV-seropositive. The sequencing sample was made of PBMCs.

CDR3 bases: TGTGCCAGCAGTCCGGACAGAACGATACCTACCTACGAGCAGTACTTC. Amino acid sequence: CASSPDRTIPTYEQYF. This chain links TRBV27 with TRBJ2-7; perhaps TRBD1 as D (6 bases). In germline, CDR1 is MNHEY, CDR2 SMNVEV (reference sequence). V shed 5 bases and J shed 2 bases, with 19 bases lying between them. The CDR3 extends over 16 amino acids.